These T cell receptor beta chains were read from a single sample in a study of shared clonotypes between healthy human individuals. Sequencing was performed with immunoSEQ multiplex PCR; in TCRdb, only in-frame clones are kept and a portion is missing. The table records some 2,000,000 clones, about 95% of them present only once. Sequencing used naive CD8+ T cells sorted from blood. All receptors come from a man younger than 35 in good health. The CDR3 runs from the conserved cysteine through the conserved F or W. Each record gives: clone size, D gene, J gene, V gene, CDR3 DNA, CDR3 protein. A D gene is named only where the DNA matches it firmly. Only part of the rows carry a size: once, few, many, or a class if the clone is expanded.

size: once
D: .
J: TRBJ1-5
V: TRBV28
DNA: TGTGCCAGCAGTTTCTTCGGGGGGCGCGGCAATCAGCCCCAGCATTTT
CDR3: CASSFFGGRGNQPQHF

size: once
D: .
J: TRBJ1-6
V: TRBV5-5
DNA: TGTGCCAGCAGCTTGGCGGGGAGCGACGGTGGCTCACCCCTCCACTTT
CDR3: CASSLAGSDGGSPLHF

size: .
D: TRBD2
J: TRBJ2-3
V: TRBV6-5
DNA: TGTGCCAGCAGCTGGACTAGCGGCCGCACAGATACGCAGTATTTT
CDR3: CASSWTSGRTDTQYF

size: .
D: TRBD2
J: TRBJ2-1
V: TRBV19
DNA: TGTGCCAGTAGCTGGGGGGGGACTTCGTACAATGAGCAGTTCTTC
CDR3: CASSWGGTSYNEQFF

size: .
D: .
J: TRBJ2-7
V: TRBV2
DNA: TGTGCCAGCAGTTTTGACGAGGACATCTTAAACGAGCAGTACTTC
CDR3: CASSFDEDILNEQYF

size: .
D: .
J: TRBJ1-5
V: TRBV19
DNA: TGTGCCAGTAACGATGGTGGGGAAAATAGCAATCAGCCCCAGCATTTT
CDR3: CASNDGGENSNQPQHF

size: .
D: .
J: TRBJ2-7
V: TRBV2
DNA: TGTGCCAGCAGTGAAGGCGGGACTCCCTACGAGCAGTACTTC
CDR3: CASSEGGTPYEQYF

size: .
D: TRBD1
J: TRBJ1-2
V: TRBV10-1
DNA: TGCGCCAGCAGTGGAGCTTTGACAGGGGGAGTCTATGGCTACACCTTC
CDR3: CASSGALTGGVYGYTF

size: .
D: .
J: TRBJ2-1
V: TRBV27
DNA: TGTGCCAGCGGCAGAGGGAACAATGAGCAGTTCTTC
CDR3: CASGRGNNEQFF

size: once
D: TRBD1
J: TRBJ2-5
V: TRBV6-5
DNA: TGTGCCAGCAGTTACTCGACAGGGGTTCAAGAGACCCAGTACTTC
CDR3: CASSYSTGVQETQYF

size: .
D: .
J: TRBJ2-5
V: TRBV5-1
DNA: TGCGCCAGCAGCTTGGATATACAAGAGACCCAGTACTTC
CDR3: CASSLDIQETQYF

size: .
D: TRBD1
J: TRBJ2-5
V: TRBV27
DNA: TGTGCCAGCAGTAACGGACAGGAAGAGACCCAGTACTTC
CDR3: CASSNGQEETQYF

size: .
D: .
J: TRBJ2-3
V: TRBV6-5
DNA: TGTGCCAGCGGTCTCCTCGGCACAGATACGCAGTATTTT
CDR3: CASGLLGTDTQYF

size: .
D: TRBD1
J: TRBJ2-7
V: TRBV4-1
DNA: TGCGCCAGCAGCCAAGAAGGGGGCGTGGGCTACGAGCAGTACTTC
CDR3: CASSQEGGVGYEQYF

size: .
D: .
J: TRBJ1-5
V: TRBV28
DNA: TGTGCCAGCAGACTCGATGGCGATCAGCCCCAGCATTTT
CDR3: CASRLDGDQPQHF

size: .
D: .
J: TRBJ2-2
V: TRBV19
DNA: TGTGCCAGTGGTGTCTATCTCACCGGGGAGCTGTTTTTT
CDR3: CASGVYLTGELFF

size: .
D: .
J: TRBJ2-5
V: TRBV7-9
DNA: TGTGCCAGCAGCGCCCCCTCTGGCGCTACGGCGGGGGAGACCCAGTACTTC
CDR3: CASSAPSGATAGETQYF

size: .
D: .
J: TRBJ2-1
V: TRBV13
DNA: TGTGCCAGCAGCTTAGCGCGCAATGAGCAGTTCTTC
CDR3: CASSLARNEQFF

size: .
D: .
J: TRBJ2-1
V: TRBV27
DNA: TGTGCCAGCAGCCTTAGGGGTTCCTACAATGAGCAGTTCTTC
CDR3: CASSLRGSYNEQFF

size: once
D: .
J: TRBJ1-4
V: TRBV13
DNA: TGTGCCAGCAGCTCCCGGAGAGGGGGGGATGAAAAACTGTTTTTT
CDR3: CASSSRRGGDEKLFF

size: once
D: TRBD1
J: TRBJ1-5
V: TRBV2
DNA: TGTGCCAGCAGCAACGACAGGGGGCAAAATCAGCCCCAGCATTTT
CDR3: CASSNDRGQNQPQHF

size: .
D: TRBD1
J: TRBJ1-2
V: TRBV7-9
DNA: TGTGCCAGCAGCTTGCATGGGACAGCTGGCTATGGCTACACCTTC
CDR3: CASSLHGTAGYGYTF

size: .
D: .
J: TRBJ2-2
V: TRBV4-3
DNA: TGCGCCAGCAGCCACCGATCCCCAGGGAACACCGGGGAGCTGTTTTTT
CDR3: CASSHRSPGNTGELFF

size: .
D: .
J: TRBJ2-7
V: TRBV4-1
DNA: TGCGCCAGCAGCCTCGGGACGGGTAGCTACGAGCAGTACTTC
CDR3: CASSLGTGSYEQYF

size: .
D: .
J: TRBJ2-7
V: TRBV10-1
DNA: TGCGCCAGCAGTGAGCCCGACAGCTACGAGCAGTACTTC
CDR3: CASSEPDSYEQYF

size: once
D: .
J: TRBJ1-6
V: TRBV27
DNA: TGTGCCAGCAGCCGGGGGACTTCAGCTAGTAATTCACCCCTCCACTTT
CDR3: CASSRGTSASNSPLHF

size: .
D: .
J: TRBJ2-7
V: TRBV13
DNA: TGTGCCAGCAGCTTAGCGGGAACCTACTACGAGCAGTACTTC
CDR3: CASSLAGTYYEQYF

size: .
D: .
J: TRBJ2-2
V: TRBV29-1
DNA: TGCAGCGCGCCCTCTGAGGACACCGGGGAGCTGTTTTTT
CDR3: CSAPSEDTGELFF

size: .
D: TRBD1
J: TRBJ1-3
V: TRBV27
DNA: TGTGCCAGCAGCCCATTGGGACAGACCTCTGGAAACACCATATATTTT
CDR3: CASSPLGQTSGNTIYF

size: .
D: .
J: TRBJ2-7
V: TRBV11-3
DNA: TGTGCCAGCAGCCCCCCCAACTCCTACGAGCAGTACTTC
CDR3: CASSPPNSYEQYF

size: .
D: .
J: TRBJ1-6
V: TRBV5-1
DNA: TGCGCCAGCAGCCCGAGGGACGTCTCCTATAATTCACCCCTCCACTTT
CDR3: CASSPRDVSYNSPLHF

size: .
D: .
J: TRBJ2-2
V: TRBV27
DNA: TGTGCCAGCAGTTTTTACCCGCGCACCGGGGAGCTGTTTTTT
CDR3: CASSFYPRTGELFF

size: .
D: .
J: TRBJ2-5
V: TRBV2
DNA: TGTGCCAGCAGTGAAGAAACGGAACTCGCCGGGGAGACCCAGTACTTC
CDR3: CASSEETELAGETQYF

size: .
D: .
J: TRBJ1-6
V: TRBV5-4
DNA: TGTGCCAGCAGTTTGGGGAGTTCACCCCTCCACTTT
CDR3: CASSLGSSPLHF

size: once
D: .
J: TRBJ2-3
V: TRBV7-9
DNA: TGTGCCAGCAGCTTAGAACCGGATACGCAGTATTTT
CDR3: CASSLEPDTQYF

size: .
D: .
J: TRBJ2-3
V: TRBV9
DNA: TGTGCCAGCGGAGATACGCAGTATTTT
CDR3: CASGDTQYF

size: .
D: TRBD1
J: TRBJ2-7
V: TRBV4-1
DNA: TGCGCCAGCAGCCCGGAGACGACAGGGTCCTCCTACGAGCAGTACTTC
CDR3: CASSPETTGSSYEQYF

size: .
D: .
J: TRBJ2-7
V: TRBV5-4
DNA: TGTGCCAGCAGCTTTGGAGCATCTGAGCAGTACTTC
CDR3: CASSFGASEQYF